Given below is one T cell receptor (beta chain) in context. What it binds is not known. CDR1 and CDR2 from the germline V gene are ENHRY and SYGVKD. Trimming stripped 4 bases from V and 2 bases from J, with 8 bases between. The CDR3 has 13 residues. Treatment meaning: oral pan-JAK inhibitor, 5-10 mg twice daily. This sample stems from a study of CD8+ T cells in alopecia areata. Study context: The protocol delivered tofacitinib for 6 to 18 months, then withdrew it for 6 months. General study points: Within the top 100, expanded CD8+ clones significantly decreased with tofacitinib, as did scalp clonality.

Sequencing relied on a cDNA template that was reverse transcribed from extracted RNA. Measured with immunoSEQ multiplex PCR; TCRdb has only the in-frame clones, and not every one. The sample has roughly 120,000 clones; around three fifths are singletons. This receptor was obtained from a human donor with alopecia areata. The sequences come from CD8+ T cells sorted from blood, collected at week 24, from a patient treated with tofacitinib. The chain is built from TRBV10-3 and TRBJ1-1; D is unclear. The CDR3 sequence is CAISAIVNTEAFF. As DNA, the CDR3 is TGTGCCATCAGTGCAATAGTTAACACTGAAGCTTTCTTT.